This T cell receptor (beta chain) emerged from a study of radiation and T cells in renal cell carcinoma. Assay used: immunoSEQ multiplex PCR; TCRdb lists only in-frame clones, some missing. The data show roughly 120,000 clones, roughly 80% seen once. The germline V gene encodes CDR1 SGDLS and CDR2 YYNGEE. Trimming cost V 5 bases and J 0 bases, with 11 bases left between them. The CDR3 has 15 residues. Time point of the sample: baseline pretreatment blood. Treatment specified: 15 Gy SBRT to primary tumor, nephrectomy 4 weeks later. The V and J genes are TRBV9 and TRBJ1-4; no firm D call. This sequence was found in a woman aged 55-69 years with renal cell carcinoma. Source: blood, taken from a patient whose treatment included radiotherapy and nephrectomy. CDR3 protein: CASSPTYSTNEKLFF. In DNA form, the CDR3 reads TGTGCCAGCAGTCCTACCTACTCAACTAATGAAAAACTGTTTTTT.